The source of this T cell receptor (beta chain) is a study of cytomegalovirus exposure and HLA in healthy donors. Primers included in the PCR were 60 Vbeta and 13 Jbeta primers. Measured with immunoSEQ multiplex PCR; TCRdb has only the in-frame clones, and not every one. This table holds some 120,000 clones, over 65% found once. CDR3 length: 16 amino acids. Germline CDR1 SGHNT, CDR2 YYREEE (reference sequence). V trimming: 7 bases; J trimming: 2 bases; junction bases outside the gene matches: 9. The chain couples TRBV5-4 to TRBJ2-2, with TRBD1 matching 9 bases. The sequence was collected from a man aged 18-30 years in good health and CMV-seropositive. What was sequenced was PBMCs. CDR3 sequence (DNA): TGTGCCAGCTACGATCCGGGACAGGGCAACACCGGGGAGCTGTTTTTT. Amino acid sequence: CASYDPGQGNTGELFF.